This TCR beta chain emerged from a study of Graves' ophthalmopathy and Graves' hyperthyroidism. Study observations and caveats: A classifier, a 13-signature model, separated ophthalmopathy from stable hyperthyroidism with nearly 90% sensitivity and 81.08% specificity.

TCR beta CDR3 regions were amplified from RNA transcripts. HTBI primers were used in a first-round RT-PCR, which preceded a second-round multiplex PCR. Each CDR3 protein gets one entry after TCRdb re-called the multiplex PCR reads with MiXCR. The sample gives approximately 640,000 distinct CDR3 sequences, about two fifths of which show up once; 3.3% is in the top ten. The ends lost 2 bases at V and 1 base at J; junction bases unmatched: 2. The CDR3 totals 14 residues. Per germline, CDR1 MNHNY and CDR2 SVGAGI (reference sequence). Note on this clonotype: As yet, its antigen is unknown.

This clonotype originated in an adult man with Graves' ophthalmopathy. This chain links TRBV6-6 with TRBJ2-7; TRBD1 agrees at 7 bases. Sequenced material: peripheral blood. CDR3 loop: CASSYTGQSYEQYF. As DNA, the CDR3 is TGTGCCAGCAGTTACACGGGACAGTCCTACGAGCAGTACTTC.